Below are 22 T cell receptor beta chains sequenced from a single sample in a study of T-cell memory formation after mild COVID-19. TCRdb ran MiXCR on the 5' RACE reads and lists one entry per CDR3 protein. The data hold 400,000 to 500,000 distinct CDR3 sequences, with more than 20% observed a single time. Material: PBMCs or a T cell subset sorted from them (not recorded which). These TCRs come from an adult woman who had mild COVID-19 (a few samples of this study predate the infection). Cell type and time point are not known.

This clonotype was recorded a few times. The J gene is TRBJ1-4, the V gene TRBV5-4; D remains unclear. V was shortened by 0 bases and J by 4 bases, with 13 bases between the two germline ends. The CDR3 extends over 16 amino acids. The germline V gene encodes CDR1 SGHNT and CDR2 YYREEE (reference sequence). In DNA, the CDR3 is TGTGCCAGCAGCTTGGCCGGTCAAGCCGGTAATGAAAAACTGTTTTTT. Translating gives CASSLAGQAGNEKLFF.

The chain recombines TRBV7-2 with TRBJ1-1; 11 bases are a match to TRBD1. The V gene's germline CDR1 is SGHTA and CDR2 FQGNSA. V was clipped by 6 bases and J by 3 bases; unmatched bases: 18. The CDR3 has 19 residues. The CDR3 spells CASSSGWTGGNSLDTEAFF. DNA for the CDR3: TGTGCCAGCAGTTCAGGTTGGACAGGGGGCAATTCCTTGGACACTGAAGCTTTCTTT.

V and J are TRBV5-1 and TRBJ2-6; TRBD2 might be the D (5 bases). Trimming left V 2 bases short and J 0 bases short, with 12 bases between. CDR3 length: 17 amino acids. The germline CDR1 and CDR2 sequences are SGHRS and YFSETQ. The CDR3 here is CASSLSGRTSGANVLTF. Written as DNA, the CDR3 is TGCGCCAGCAGCTTAAGCGGCAGGACCTCTGGGGCCAACGTCCTGACTTTC.

This clonotype was observed a few times. The V gene is TRBV24-1, the J gene TRBJ2-2; maybe TRBD2 (6 bases). In germline, CDR1 is KGHDR, CDR2 SFDVKD. The CDR3 has 16 residues. The V end lost 2 bases, the J end lost 0 bases, and 9 bases lay between the germline ends. CDR3 DNA: TGTGCCACCAGTGATTACTGGGGGGCGAACACCGGGGAGCTGTTTTTT. Translation gives CATSDYWGANTGELFF.

V usage is TRBV5-4 and J usage is TRBJ1-2; D unclear. The CDR3 is 14 amino acids. CDR1 is SGHNT and CDR2 is YYREEE in the germline V gene (reference sequence). Trimming pared 5 bases from V and 4 bases from J, leaving 15 bases between. The CDR3 loop reads CASRGELPFYGYTF. Written as DNA, the CDR3 is TGTGCCAGCAGGGGCGAGTTGCCTTTCTATGGCTACACCTTC.

This clonotype was seen a few times. The chain recombines TRBV29-1 with TRBJ1-2; 7 nucleotides align to TRBD1. Trimming cost V 4 bases and J 4 bases; bases outside gene matches: 3. CDR1 is SQVTM and CDR2 is ANQGSEA in the germline V gene. This CDR3 region has 12 residues. CDR3 in DNA: TGCAGCGTTGGGGACAGTTCCTATGGCTACACCTTC. This encodes CSVGDSSYGYTF.

This clonotype was observed a handful of times. The V call is TRBV7-2, the J call TRBJ2-7; 9 bases map to TRBD2. J gave up 5 bases and V 5 bases, and 7 bases lay outside the gene matches. The CDR3 covers 14 residues. Looked up from germline, CDR1 is SGHTA and CDR2 is FQGNSA. CDR3 protein: CASSPGTSFNEQYF. CDR3 DNA sequence: TGTGCCAGCAGCCCCGGGACTAGCTTCAACGAGCAGTACTTC.

The V call is TRBV12-3 or TRBV12-4, the J call TRBJ2-2, with 8 bases lining up with TRBD1. With 5 bases clipped from V and 2 bases from J, the junction kept 10 bases outside the gene matches. The CDR3 is made up of 17 amino acids. The CDR3 DNA follows: TGTGCCAGCAGTCCACCTTCCGGGACAGGAAACACCGGGGAGCTGTTTTTT. This sequence encodes CASSPPSGTGNTGELFF.

This chain joins TRBV19 and TRBJ2-1, with 9 bases fitting TRBD2. Germline CDR1 and CDR2: LNHDA and SQIVND (reference sequence). This CDR3 has 14 residues. After removal of 7 bases from V and 4 bases from J, the junction contained 5 bases not matched to a gene. This CDR3 is CASKVLAGYNEQFF. The CDR3 coding sequence is TGTGCCAGTAAAGTTCTAGCGGGATACAATGAGCAGTTCTTC.

The chain couples TRBV4-1 to TRBJ2-7, with 9 bases fitting TRBD1. J lost 0 bases, V lost 6 bases, and 6 bases had no gene match. This CDR3 has 15 residues. Per germline, CDR1 MGHRA and CDR2 YSYEKL. The chain's CDR3 is CASRLGTGTSYEQYF. The CDR3 nucleotides are TGCGCCAGCAGACTCGGGACAGGGACCTCCTACGAGCAGTACTTC.

This chain uses TRBV9 with TRBJ1-5; no definite D call. CDR1 is SGDLS and CDR2 is YYNGEE in the germline V gene. The CDR3 contains 11 residues. The CDR3 nucleotides are TGTGCGAGCGGAGACCATCAGCCCCAGCATTTT. Residues: CASGDHQPQHF.

This clonotype came up a few times. The V and J genes are TRBV3-1 and TRBJ1-1, with 7 bases matching TRBD1. The length of the CDR3 is 14 residues. The junction had 8 bases not matched to a gene; V was cut back by 6 bases and J by 4 bases. Germline assignment: CDR1 LGHDT and CDR2 YNNKEL (reference sequence). CDR3 sequence (DNA): TGTGCCAGCAGTCCGGGACAGAGTTCCACTGAAGCTTTCTTT. This encodes CASSPGQSSTEAFF. The full variable domain, with the rest looked up from reference TRBV3-1 and TRBJ1-1, is DTAVSQTPKYLVTQMGNDKSIKCEQNLGHDTMYWYKQDSKKFLKIMFSYNNKELIINETVPNRFSPKSPDKAHLNLHINSLELGDSAVYFCASSPGQSSTEAFFGQGTRLTVV.

CDR3 DNA sequence: TGTGCCAGCAGCGTAGGGGCGGGTGAGGGCACAGATACGCAGTATTTT. Residues: CASSVGAGEGTDTQYF. The chain has TRBV9 and TRBJ2-3, with D maybe TRBD2 (5 bases). Trimming stripped 0 bases from V and 1 base from J, with 12 bases between. CDR1 and CDR2 (germline): SGDLS, YYNGEE. The CDR3 is 16 amino acids.

In this sample, this clonotype turned up a few times. The chain employs TRBV5-1 and TRBJ2-7, with D possibly called TRBD1 or TRBD2 (5 bases each). V lost 0 bases and J 5 bases, leaving 21 bases between the germline ends. Germline assignment: CDR1 SGHRS and CDR2 YFSETQ. This CDR3 has 17 amino acids. CDR3 amino acids: CASSLALYGTQSHEQYF. In nucleotides, the CDR3 is TGCGCCAGCAGCTTGGCTCTCTATGGGACCCAAAGCCACGAGCAGTACTTC.

V and J are TRBV12-3 or TRBV12-4 and TRBJ2-1; 12 bases fit TRBD2. This CDR3 has 13 amino acids. Trimming at V came to 4 bases and at J to 10 bases, leaving 2 bases not matched to a gene. The CDR3 sequence is CASSSGLAGEQFF. The CDR3 coding sequence is TGTGCCAGCAGTTCCGGACTAGCGGGAGAGCAGTTCTTC.

The V and J genes are TRBV9 and TRBJ2-7, with TRBD2 matching 12 bases. Germline lookup yields CDR1 SGDLS and CDR2 YYNGEE. Trimming cost V 4 bases and J 5 bases; bases outside gene matches: 7. This CDR3 is built from 15 residues. CDR3 protein: CASSPTSGSSDEQYF. CDR3 bases: TGTGCCAGCAGCCCGACTAGCGGGAGTAGCGACGAGCAGTACTTC.

This clonotype was observed a handful of times. V gene TRBV27 combines with J gene TRBJ1-1; D remains unclear. The CDR3 runs to 15 residues. Germline values: CDR1 MNHEY, CDR2 SMNVEV (reference sequence). Trimming took off 4 bases at V and 0 bases at J, with 12 bases between the two ends. The DNA of the CDR3 is TGTGCCAGCAGTTCCCCTGGAAAAATGAACACTGAAGCTTTCTTT. Protein product: CASSSPGKMNTEAFF.

Written as DNA, the CDR3 is TGTGCCAGCAGTTCCTCGATCCGACAGGGCGGGTATGGCTACACCTTC. Translating it yields CASSSSIRQGGYGYTF. V and J are TRBV6-5 and TRBJ1-2; TRBD1 matches at 7 bases. Germline V lookup: CDR1 MNHEY, CDR2 SVGAGI. V shed 4 bases, J shed 5 bases, and the junction held 13 bases outside the gene matches. This CDR3 is 16 amino acids long.

This clonotype has only a few counts. The genes are TRBV15 and TRBJ1-3, with D maybe TRBD1 (5 bases). Germline CDR1 LNHNV, CDR2 YYDKDF (reference sequence). Trimming cost V 0 bases and J 14 bases, with 11 bases left between them. The CDR3 sequence is 12 residues long. The CDR3 loop reads CATSRDLEGLYF. The CDR3 DNA reads as TGTGCCACCAGCAGAGATTTGGAGGGACTATATTTT.

This clonotype has only a few counts. V usage is TRBV20-1 and J usage is TRBJ2-5; 8 positions match TRBD2. V gave up 8 bases and J gave up 5 bases; unmatched junction bases: 10. CDR3 length equals 13 residues. Per the germline V gene, CDR1 is DFQATT and CDR2 is SNEGSKA (reference sequence). CDR3 nucleotide sequence: TGCAGTCCCGCGGGGGGCCTCCGGGAGACCCAGTACTTC. It encodes CSPAGGLRETQYF.

This sequence joins TRBV30 and TRBJ2-7; 7 bases match TRBD1. This CDR3 has 13 amino acids. V lost 3 bases to trimming and J lost 4 bases; unmatched junction nucleotides: 6. Germline V CDR1 and CDR2: GTSNPN, SVGIG (reference sequence). The CDR3 spells CAWRGQRPYEQYF. The CDR3 DNA is TGTGCCTGGAGGGGACAGAGACCTTACGAGCAGTACTTC.

In this sample, this clonotype turned up a few times. This chain connects TRBV18 to TRBJ1-4; D remains unclear. In germline, CDR1 is KGHSH, CDR2 LQKENI. This CDR3 has 14 amino acids. Trimming stripped 1 base from V and 1 base from J, with 4 bases between. This CDR3 is CASSPRRTNEKLFF. DNA for the CDR3: TGTGCCAGCTCACCACGTAGAACTAATGAAAAACTGTTTTTT.